This T cell receptor beta chain is from a study of T-cell reconstitution after alpha-beta-depleted transplantation in children. This clonotype was detected only a few times. Its matching antigen is unknown. Researchers prepared the TCRbeta library using unique molecular identifiers, the study reports. MiXCR was run by TCRdb on the PCR reads, yielding one entry per CDR3 protein. Of 400,000 to 450,000 distinct CDR3 sequences listed, 43% are singletons. Study observations and caveats: Some patients owed their high day-60 TCRbeta diversity to surviving recipient T cells and thymic progenitors. Newly produced T cells mostly provided counts and TCRbeta diversity after one year, as hyperexpanded clones declined. Expanded graft clones numbering several hundred reportedly gave rise to alpha-beta T cells about two months after transplant.

The germline V gene encodes CDR1 MNHEY and CDR2 SVGAGI. The CDR3 consists of 19 residues. V lost 0 bases and J lost 6; bases outside the gene matches: 8. This chain uses TRBV6-5 with TRBJ2-1, with 16 nucleotides matching TRBD2. This TCR was sampled from a girl aged 2-10 years with aplastic anemia, due to receive a stem cell transplant. Specimen: PBMCs, collected before TCRalphabeta/CD19-depleted stem cell transplant. The CDR3 DNA reads as TGTGCCAGCAGTTACTCGTTTGGGACTAGCGGGAGGGCCCTCAATGAGCAGTTCTTC. It encodes CASSYSFGTSGRALNEQFF.